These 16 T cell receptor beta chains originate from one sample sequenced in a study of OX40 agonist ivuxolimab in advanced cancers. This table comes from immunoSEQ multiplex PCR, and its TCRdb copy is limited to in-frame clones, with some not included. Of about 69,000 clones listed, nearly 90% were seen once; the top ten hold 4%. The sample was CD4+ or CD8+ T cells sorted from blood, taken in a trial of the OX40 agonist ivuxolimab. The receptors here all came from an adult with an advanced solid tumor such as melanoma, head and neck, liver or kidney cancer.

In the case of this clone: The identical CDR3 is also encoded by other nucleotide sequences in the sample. The CDR3 DNA is TGTGCCAGCAAGGGCGGGAGTGGTAATGAGCAGTTCTTC. It specifies CASKGGSGNEQFF. The chain combines TRBV6-6 with TRBJ2-1; TRBD2 matches at 7 bases. The CDR3 extends over 13 amino acids. V trimming: 7 bases; J trimming: 7 bases; junction bases outside the gene matches: 7. Germline V lookup: CDR1 MNHNY, CDR2 SVGAGI (reference sequence).

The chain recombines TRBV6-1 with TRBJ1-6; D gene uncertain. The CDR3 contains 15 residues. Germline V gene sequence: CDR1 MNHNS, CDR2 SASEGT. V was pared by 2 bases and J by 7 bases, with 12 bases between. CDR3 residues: CASSESVALNSPLHF. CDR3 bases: TGTGCCAGCAGTGAATCTGTCGCCCTCAATTCACCCCTCCACTTT.

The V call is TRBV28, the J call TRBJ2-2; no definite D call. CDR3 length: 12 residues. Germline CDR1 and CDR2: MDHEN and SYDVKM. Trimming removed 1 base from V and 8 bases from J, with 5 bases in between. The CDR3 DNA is TGTGCCAGCAGTTTATTAGGTGGGGAGCTGTTTTTT. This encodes CASSLLGGELFF.

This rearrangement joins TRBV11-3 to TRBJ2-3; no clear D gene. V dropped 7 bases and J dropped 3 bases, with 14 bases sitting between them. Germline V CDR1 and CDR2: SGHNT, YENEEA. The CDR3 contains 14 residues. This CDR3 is CASTNDGETDTQYF. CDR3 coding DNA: TGTGCCAGCACCAATGATGGAGAAACAGATACGCAGTATTTT.

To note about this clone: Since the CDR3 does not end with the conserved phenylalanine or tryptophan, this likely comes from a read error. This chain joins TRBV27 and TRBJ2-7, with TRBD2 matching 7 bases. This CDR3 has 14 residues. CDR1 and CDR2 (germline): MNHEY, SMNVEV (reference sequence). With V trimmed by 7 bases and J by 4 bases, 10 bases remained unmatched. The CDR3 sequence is CASTRAGEIYEQYL. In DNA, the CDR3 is TGTGCCAGCACCCGGGCGGGAGAGATTTACGAGCAGTACCTC.

The CDR3 spells CASSFSPGSGELFF. Here the CDR3 DNA reads TGTGCCAGCAGTTTTTCTCCGGGGTCCGGGGAGCTGTTTTTT. The rearrangement uses TRBV27 and TRBJ2-2; maybe TRBD2 (5 bases). Per germline, CDR1 MNHEY and CDR2 SMNVEV (reference sequence). The CDR3 sequence is 14 residues long. The germline V and J ends were trimmed by 3 bases and 6 bases, with 11 bases remaining between them.

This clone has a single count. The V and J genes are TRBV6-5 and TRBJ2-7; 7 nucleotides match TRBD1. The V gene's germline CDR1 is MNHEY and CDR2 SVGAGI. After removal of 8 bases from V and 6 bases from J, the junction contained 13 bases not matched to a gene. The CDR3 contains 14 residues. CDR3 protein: CASGRDRERGEQYF. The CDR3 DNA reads TGTGCCAGCGGCAGAGACAGGGAAAGGGGCGAGCAGTACTTC.

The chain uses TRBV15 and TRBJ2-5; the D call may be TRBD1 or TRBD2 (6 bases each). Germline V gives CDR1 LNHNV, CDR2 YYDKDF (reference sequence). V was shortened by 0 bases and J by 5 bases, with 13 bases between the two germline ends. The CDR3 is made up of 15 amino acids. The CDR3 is CATSRDDQGRETQYF. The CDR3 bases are TGTGCCACCAGCAGAGATGACCAGGGGAGGGAGACCCAGTACTTC.

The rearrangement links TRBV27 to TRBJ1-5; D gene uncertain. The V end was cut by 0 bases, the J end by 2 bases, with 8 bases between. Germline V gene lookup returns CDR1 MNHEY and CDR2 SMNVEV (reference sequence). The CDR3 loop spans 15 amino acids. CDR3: CASSLSSNGNQPQHF. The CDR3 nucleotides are TGTGCCAGCAGTTTATCCAGCAATGGCAATCAGCCCCAGCATTTT.

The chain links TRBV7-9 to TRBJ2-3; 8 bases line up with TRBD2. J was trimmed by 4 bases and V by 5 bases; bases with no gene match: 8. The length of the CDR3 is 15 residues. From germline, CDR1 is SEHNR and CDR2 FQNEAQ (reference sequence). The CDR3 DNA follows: TGTGCCAGCAGCGGCTACTCCGGGGGGGCAGATACGCAGTATTTT. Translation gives CASSGYSGGADTQYF.

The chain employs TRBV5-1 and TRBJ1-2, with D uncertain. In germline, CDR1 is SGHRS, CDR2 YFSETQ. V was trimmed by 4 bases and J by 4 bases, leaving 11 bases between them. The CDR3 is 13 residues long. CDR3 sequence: CASSPNWRYGYTF. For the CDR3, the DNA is TGCGCCAGCAGCCCGAATTGGCGCTATGGCTACACCTTC. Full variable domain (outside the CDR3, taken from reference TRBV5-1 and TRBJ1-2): KAGVTQTPRYLIKTRGQQVTLSCSPISGHRSVSWYQQTPGQGLQFLFEYFSETQRNKGNFPGRFSGRQFSNSRSEMNVSTLELGDSALYLCASSPNWRYGYTFGSGTRLTVV.

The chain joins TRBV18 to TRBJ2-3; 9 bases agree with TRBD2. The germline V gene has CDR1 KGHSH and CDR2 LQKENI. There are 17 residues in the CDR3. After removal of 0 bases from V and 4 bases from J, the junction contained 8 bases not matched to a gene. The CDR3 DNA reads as TGTGCCAGCTCACCACCGAGATTAGCGGGAGTGGCAGATACGCAGTATTTT. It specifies CASSPPRLAGVADTQYF.

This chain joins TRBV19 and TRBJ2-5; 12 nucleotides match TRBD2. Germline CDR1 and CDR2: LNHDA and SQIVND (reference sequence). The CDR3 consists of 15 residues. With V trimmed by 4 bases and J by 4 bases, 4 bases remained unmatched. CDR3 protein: CASSTATSGRETQYF. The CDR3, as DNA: TGTGCCAGTAGTACAGCGACTAGCGGGAGAGAGACCCAGTACTTC.

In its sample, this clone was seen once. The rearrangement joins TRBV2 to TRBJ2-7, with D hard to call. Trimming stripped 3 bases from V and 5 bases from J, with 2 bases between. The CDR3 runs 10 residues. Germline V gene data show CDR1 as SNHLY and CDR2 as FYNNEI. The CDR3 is CASSEDEQYF. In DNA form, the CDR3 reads TGTGCCAGCAGTGAGGACGAGCAGTACTTC.

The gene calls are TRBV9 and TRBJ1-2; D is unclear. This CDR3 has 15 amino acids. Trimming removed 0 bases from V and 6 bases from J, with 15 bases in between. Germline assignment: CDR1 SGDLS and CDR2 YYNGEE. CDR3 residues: CASSVGLWTGDGYTF. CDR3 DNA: TGTGCCAGCAGCGTAGGGCTTTGGACTGGGGATGGCTACACCTTC. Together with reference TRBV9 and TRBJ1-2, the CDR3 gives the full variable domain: DSGVTQTPKHLITATGQRVTLRCSPRSGDLSVYWYQQSLDQGLQFLIQYYNGEERAKGNILERFSAQQFPDLHSELNLSSLELGDSALYFCASSVGLWTGDGYTFGSGTRLTVV.

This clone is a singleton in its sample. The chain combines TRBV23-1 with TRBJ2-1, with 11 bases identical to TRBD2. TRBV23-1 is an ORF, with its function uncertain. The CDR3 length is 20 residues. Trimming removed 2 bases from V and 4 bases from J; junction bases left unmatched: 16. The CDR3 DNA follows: TGCGCCAGCAGTCAAACCATCCTACCGACGGGACTAGCGGAATACAATGAGCAGTTCTTC. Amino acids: CASSQTILPTGLAEYNEQFF.